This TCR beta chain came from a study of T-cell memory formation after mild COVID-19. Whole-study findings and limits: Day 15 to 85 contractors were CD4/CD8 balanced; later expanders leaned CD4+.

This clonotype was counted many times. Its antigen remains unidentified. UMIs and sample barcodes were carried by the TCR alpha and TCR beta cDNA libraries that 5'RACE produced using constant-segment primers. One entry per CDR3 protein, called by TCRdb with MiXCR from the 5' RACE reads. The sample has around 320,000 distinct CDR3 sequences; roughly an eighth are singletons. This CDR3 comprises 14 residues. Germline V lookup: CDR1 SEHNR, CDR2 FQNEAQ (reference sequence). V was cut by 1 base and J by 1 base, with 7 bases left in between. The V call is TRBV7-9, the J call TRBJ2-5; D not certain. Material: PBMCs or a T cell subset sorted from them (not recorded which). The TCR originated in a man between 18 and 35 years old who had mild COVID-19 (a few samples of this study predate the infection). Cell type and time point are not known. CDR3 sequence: CASSLVASQETQYF. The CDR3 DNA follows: TGTGCCAGCAGCTTAGTTGCGAGCCAAGAGACCCAGTACTTC.